The 26 T cell receptor beta chains below come from one sample, sequenced in a study of CD8 T cells in ankylosing spondylitis. Which antigens these TCRs recognize remains unknown. Findings and caveats of the study: What appeared characteristic of ankylosing spondylitis blood was a TCR beta motif of under 10 highly homologous variants.

TCRdb re-derived calls from the 5' RACE reads in MiXCR, one entry per CDR3 protein. Of around 770,000 distinct CDR3 sequences listed, 15% to 20% are singletons. The specimen sequenced was blood, either unsorted or a sorted T cell fraction (not recorded which). Every receptor here comes from a male donor with ankylosing spondylitis.

V gene TRBV29-1 combines with J gene TRBJ1-1; D gene unclear. Germline CDR1 SQVTM, CDR2 ANQGSEA. The CDR3 is 13 residues long. V was pared by 3 bases and J by 3 bases, with 11 bases between. The DNA of the CDR3 is TGCAGCGTTGAGAACCAACTAGACACTGAAGCTTTCTTT. This encodes CSVENQLDTEAFF.

This clonotype turned up a few times. This sequence joins TRBV29-1 and TRBJ2-3; 7 nucleotides agree with TRBD2. Germline CDR1 and CDR2: SQVTM and ANQGSEA. This CDR3 is built from 13 residues. Germline trimming cut 8 bases from V and 1 base from J; bases unmatched to any gene: 6. The CDR3 DNA sequence: TGCAGCTTGGCGGGAGCTCGCACAGATACGCAGTATTTT. Protein product: CSLAGARTDTQYF.

This clonotype was detected a few times. The chain couples TRBV7-9 to TRBJ2-1, with 9 bases fitting TRBD1. The CDR3 sequence is 14 residues long. Germline V gene sequence: CDR1 SEHNR, CDR2 FQNEAQ (reference sequence). Trimming at V came to 8 bases and at J to 9 bases, leaving 11 bases not matched to a gene. The CDR3 DNA reads as TGTGCCAGCTCTGGGGGCCGGGACAGGGTTGAGCAGTTCTTC. Its protein is CASSGGRDRVEQFF.

The J gene is TRBJ2-5, the V gene TRBV4-2; D call uncertain. This CDR3 contains 13 residues. The V end was cut by 2 bases, the J end by 2 bases, with 6 bases between. Germline loops: CDR1 LGHNA, CDR2 YNFKEQ. The CDR3 spells CASSQTSQETQYF. Written as DNA, the CDR3 is TGTGCCAGCAGCCAAACCTCACAAGAGACCCAGTACTTC.

This chain connects TRBV20-1 to TRBJ1-2; no firm D call. Germline CDR1 reads DFQATT; CDR2 reads SNEGSKA (reference sequence). Trimming pared 4 bases from V and 2 bases from J, leaving 8 bases between. This CDR3 region has 12 residues. CDR3 DNA sequence: TGCAGTGCTACCGAGGGAAACTATGGCTACACCTTC. This sequence encodes CSATEGNYGYTF.

This clonotype was observed a handful of times. This sequence joins TRBV6-1 and TRBJ2-7; TRBD1 is a possible D gene (6 bases). From germline, CDR1 is MNHNS and CDR2 SASEGT. V lost 6 bases and J lost 4, with 16 bases in between. The CDR3 contains 14 residues. CDR3: CASSRAGTIYEQYF. CDR3 nucleotide sequence: TGTGCCAGCAGCCGGGCCGGGACAATATACGAGCAGTACTTC.

Note on this clonotype: One end of the junction is discordant with germline, which a read error may explain. The chain has TRBV7-7 and TRBJ2-5; 7 nucleotides match TRBD2. This CDR3 region has 14 residues. The germline CDR1 and CDR2 sequences are SSHAT and FNYEAQ (reference sequence). The CDR3 reads CASNLAGTQETQYF. The CDR3 DNA sequence: TGTGCTAGCAACTTAGCGGGCACCCAAGAGACCCAGTACTTC.

Only a few counts were recorded for this clonotype. The rearrangement links TRBV29-1 to TRBJ1-1; 9 bases line up with TRBD1. Germline CDR1 reads SQVTM; CDR2 reads ANQGSEA. V dropped 6 bases and J dropped 7; count of bases not matched to a gene: 6. The CDR3 extends over 12 amino acids. The CDR3 sequence is CSVRTGEGEAFF. In nucleotides, the CDR3 is TGCAGCGTACGGACAGGGGAAGGTGAAGCTTTCTTT.

This clonotype was counted a few times. The genes are TRBV7-3 and TRBJ2-1; TRBD2 matches 9 bases. The CDR3 has 15 amino acids. Germline lookup yields CDR1 SGHTA and CDR2 FQGTGA. The V gene end was trimmed by 3 bases and the J gene end by 7 bases; junction bases not matched to a gene: 7. The CDR3 sequence is CASSFFAGGLNEQFF. The CDR3 DNA reads as TGTGCCAGCAGCTTCTTTGCGGGGGGGCTAAATGAGCAGTTCTTC.

The V call is TRBV4-2, the J call TRBJ2-2, with TRBD2 matching 8 bases. V was pared by 2 bases and J by 4 bases, with 3 bases of the junction left unmatched. CDR3 size: 15 residues. The germline gives CDR1 LGHNA, CDR2 YNFKEQ. CDR3 bases: TGTGCCAGCAGCCAAACAAGCGGGGGCACCGGGGAGCTGTTTTTT. The encoded protein is CASSQTSGGTGELFF.

The rearrangement uses TRBV5-1 and TRBJ2-7; D tentatively reads TRBD1 or TRBD2 (5 bases each). This CDR3 region has 16 residues. CDR1 and CDR2 (germline): SGHRS, YFSETQ. Trimming took off 4 bases at V and 2 bases at J, with 19 bases between the two ends. CDR3 loop: CASSPVGPGGPYEQYF. The CDR3 coding sequence is TGCGCCAGCAGCCCGGTGGGACCTGGAGGTCCCTACGAGCAGTACTTC.

The chain links TRBV5-1 to TRBJ2-3, with TRBD2 matching 16 bases. CDR1 and CDR2 from the germline V gene are SGHRS and YFSETQ. Trimming cost V 4 bases and J 3 bases; bases outside gene matches: 11. This CDR3 region has 19 residues. The CDR3 region is CASSPLGTSGGAVTDTQYF. DNA of the CDR3: TGCGCCAGCAGCCCCCTCGGGACTAGCGGGGGGGCCGTGACAGATACGCAGTATTTT.

In DNA, the CDR3 is TGCAGTGCCCTTAGCGGGGGGGCGAATGAGCAGTTCTTC. The encoded protein is CSALSGGANEQFF. The chain combines TRBV20-1 with TRBJ2-1; 11 bases match TRBD2. Germline CDR1 DFQATT, CDR2 SNEGSKA (reference sequence). The CDR3 runs 13 residues. V was pared by 6 bases and J by 7 bases, with 5 bases of the junction left unmatched.

Here the CDR3 reads CASSQDRDSQETQYF. The DNA of the CDR3 is TGCGCCAGCAGCCAAGATAGGGACAGCCAAGAGACCCAGTACTTC. The chain joins TRBV4-3 to TRBJ2-5; 7 bases map to TRBD1. Germline values: CDR1 LGHNA, CDR2 YSLEER. This CDR3 has 15 residues. V lost 0 bases, J lost 1 base, and 2 bases stayed unmatched.

The chain uses TRBV4-1 and TRBJ2-7; D might be TRBD1 or TRBD2, each matching 6 bases. Trimming removed 3 bases from V and 7 bases from J, with 13 bases in between. The CDR3 has 13 residues. Germline CDR1 and CDR2: MGHRA and YSYEKL. The chain's CDR3 is CASSHNRAGEQYF. CDR3 bases: TGCGCCAGCAGCCACAACAGGGCGGGGGAGCAGTACTTC.

This clonotype was detected only a few times. The V gene is TRBV6-2 or TRBV6-3, the J gene TRBJ2-7; D call uncertain. The CDR3 runs 14 residues. V lost 6 bases, J lost 1 base, and 13 bases lay in between. Per the germline V gene, CDR1 is MNHEY and CDR2 is SVGEGT. The CDR3 protein is CASRTYSFSYEQYF. In DNA, the CDR3 is TGTGCCAGCAGAACATACAGTTTTTCCTACGAGCAGTACTTC.

A few counts support this clonotype. The chain employs TRBV7-2 and TRBJ2-1; 7 bases match TRBD2. The junction had 9 bases not matched to a gene; V was cut back by 1 base and J by 9 bases. The CDR3 length is 15 residues. Per the germline V gene, CDR1 is SGHTA and CDR2 is FQGNSA. The CDR3, as DNA: TGTGCCAGCAGCTTAGTAGGGGCGGGAGAGGTTGAGCAGTTCTTC. Translating gives CASSLVGAGEVEQFF. Full variable domain (missing parts from reference TRBV7-2 and TRBJ2-1): GAGVSQSPSNKVTEKGKDVELRCDPISGHTALYWYRQSLGQGLEFLIYFQGNSAPDKSGLPSDRFSAERTGGSVSTLTIQRTQQEDSAVYLCASSLVGAGEVEQFFGPGTRLTVL.

The table lists this clonotype with a few counts. The chain carries TRBV29-1 and TRBJ2-1; D may be TRBD1 (5 bases). From germline, CDR1 is SQVTM and CDR2 ANQGSEA. This CDR3 spans 14 amino acids. Between the trimmed V and J ends, which lost 7 bases and 0 bases, there was a span of 13 bases. The CDR3 sequence: CSGGDRSSYNEQFF. CDR3 nucleotide sequence: TGCAGCGGCGGAGACAGAAGCTCCTACAATGAGCAGTTCTTC.

This clonotype was detected ten times or more. The chain uses TRBV4-1 and TRBJ2-7; D remains ambiguous. Germline CDR1 is MGHRA and CDR2 is YSYEKL. Trimming left V 3 bases short and J 5 bases short, with 11 bases between. CDR3 size: 13 residues. CDR3 in amino acids: CASSHKLRDEQYF. The DNA for the CDR3 is TGCGCCAGCAGCCACAAATTAAGGGACGAGCAGTACTTC.

This clonotype was found a few times. V is TRBV11-2 and J is TRBJ2-3; D is unclear. CDR3 length: 15 amino acids. CDR1 is SGHAT, CDR2 FQNNGV, per germline. V was trimmed by 4 bases and J by 1 base, leaving 12 bases between them. CDR3 protein: CASSYRWVRTDTQYF. The CDR3 coding sequence is TGTGCCAGCAGCTACCGTTGGGTTCGCACAGATACGCAGTATTTT.

The V gene is TRBV6-4, the J gene TRBJ2-1; 9 positions match TRBD1. The CDR3 has 15 residues. Looked up from germline, CDR1 is MRHNA and CDR2 is SNTAGT. The V gene end was trimmed by 0 bases and the J gene end by 8 bases; junction bases not matched to a gene: 5. CDR3: CASSDSAGTGHEQFF. The CDR3 DNA reads as TGTGCCAGCAGTGACTCTGCCGGGACAGGGCATGAGCAGTTCTTC.

This clonotype was seen more than once but under ten times. The CDR3 DNA is TGTGCCAGCAATTCACTAGCGGGGAACTACAATGAGCAGTTCTTC. It specifies CASNSLAGNYNEQFF. The chain recombines TRBV4-2 with TRBJ2-1; TRBD2 matches at 10 bases. V shed 7 bases and J 3 bases; nucleotides not matched to a gene: 6. Germline loops: CDR1 LGHNA, CDR2 YNFKEQ. There are 15 residues in the CDR3.

In its sample, this clonotype was seen a few times. This rearrangement joins TRBV4-1 to TRBJ1-6, with D perhaps TRBD1 (5 bases). Germline V gene data show CDR1 as MGHRA and CDR2 as YSYEKL. The CDR3 contains 15 residues. V lost 1 base and J 7 bases, leaving 11 bases between the germline ends. The CDR3 sequence: CASSQADRQNSPLHF. The CDR3 DNA is TGCGCCAGCAGCCAAGCCGACAGACAGAATTCACCCCTCCACTTT.

The V call is TRBV27, the J call TRBJ2-7, with D possibly matching TRBD2 (6 bases). The CDR3 covers 17 residues. V lost 2 bases and J lost 1, with 18 bases in between. Germline CDR1 reads MNHEY; CDR2 reads SMNVEV (reference sequence). CDR3 sequence: CASSLTIPGLLSYEQYF. The DNA of the CDR3 is TGTGCCAGCAGTTTAACTATCCCGGGACTCCTTTCCTACGAGCAGTACTTC.

Here the CDR3 DNA reads TGTGCCAGCAGCTACGACAGGGCTTGGGGCAATGAGCAGTTCTTC. This codes for CASSYDRAWGNEQFF. The chain has TRBV7-8 and TRBJ2-1, with 7 bases fitting TRBD1. Per the germline V gene, CDR1 is SGHVS and CDR2 is FQNEAQ. J gave up 6 bases and V 4 bases, and 9 bases lay outside the gene matches. This CDR3 contains 15 residues.

This clonotype was seen at least ten times. V and J are TRBV15 and TRBJ2-1, with unresolved D. The V gene's germline CDR1 is LNHNV and CDR2 YYDKDF (reference sequence). This CDR3 is built from 12 residues. V was pared by 2 bases and J by 8 bases, with 7 bases between. The CDR3 spells CATSRPWDEQFF. The CDR3, as DNA: TGTGCCACCAGCAGACCGTGGGATGAGCAGTTCTTC.